This T cell receptor beta chain was retrieved from a study of shared clonotypes between healthy human individuals (dated by TCRdb to 2018 to 2020). General notes on the study: A couple of women and a few men aged 18 to 49 years were included in the cohort. For each donor, three plates each were used for CD4 naive and CD4 memory, two plates were used for CD8 naive, and one plate was used for CD8 memory. To estimate repertoire size and how much clonotypes are shared between individuals, the study performed deep sequencing of blood TCR repertoires from 4 to 6 healthy adults. To increase sequencing depth and limit assay-specific biases, different laboratories used diverse techniques to prepare libraries and sequence TCR repertoires. Leukapheresis yielded between about 0.9 and 8.9 billion PBMCs per donor. The full study reports these points: Higher generation probabilities were observed for clonotypes shared by all four sorted-subset donors than for non-shared clonotypes. Only blood was sampled, and tissue TCR repertoires likely differ from those in blood. Larger estimated clonotype richness was generally found for naive subsets than for memory subsets. The genetic and exposure-history diversity represented was limited by the small number of donors. Rarefaction of sorted-subset datasets indicated incomplete sequencing despite the large sequencing depth. About 4.5% of naive CD4, 3.5% of naive CD8, approximately 2% of memory CD4, and 0.4% of memory CD8 clonotypes were shared across several donors. Based on pairwise subsampling, the degree of clonotype sharing among donors was expected to be affected by sequencing depth.

TCR CDR3 regions were amplified from genomic DNA by multiplex PCR using the deep immunoSEQ assay. Genomic DNA extracted from each cell subset was distributed evenly over all wells of several immunoSEQ 96-well plates, and each plate served as one replicate. For sorted subsets, each replicate PCR was loaded with around 220 ng genomic DNA, equivalent to approximately 33,000 T cell genomes. Purified libraries were quantified with a Qubit 3.0 fluorometer, sized on a Bioanalyzer 2100, and re-quantified with the KAPA Library Quantification kit. A separate single-read 150-cycle Illumina NextSeq 550 flow cell was used to sequence each immunoSEQ 96-well plate. Turning to the authors' computational methods: Because the immunoSEQ output held only junctional sequences and lacked quality scores, the filtering could not match the filtering applied to full-length reads. Sequences were annotated with PyIR, a Python wrapper for IgBLAST v1.9, and V/J genes and CDR3 were assigned using IMGT germline references. Reads were filtered out if the reads had weak V/J assignments (E-value above 1e-6), no CDR3, stop codons, out-of-frame junctions, or ambiguous translated residues. V3J clonotypes were defined as sequences sharing the same inferred V gene, J gene, and CDR3 amino acid sequence. The percentage overlap between two repertoires was calculated by dividing the number of shared unique clonotypes by the size of the smaller repertoire. RTK rarefaction, the Chao1 estimator, and Recon v2.1 estimates of unobserved clonotypes were used to assess repertoire richness. Generation probabilities for all TCRbeta clonotypes obtained by the gDNA method from a handful of donors were computed using OLGA. The immuneACCESS repertoire file appears here via TCRdb, limited to in-frame rearrangements. These files lack a portion of the clones; in checked studies, under half of the deficit traces to unresolved V genes, and the cause of the others is not known. V, J and clone size derive from that table, while D and trimming were established from the DNA sequence. The sample table contains about 380,000 clones; only one count was recorded for 96% of them. The ten largest account for about 0.32% of the sample.

The cysteine opens and the phenylalanine closes a CDR3 of 13 amino acids. The read is trimmed to its CDR3 DNA, 39 bases read in frame from base 1. The germline V gene (reference sequence) specifies SSHAT as CDR1 and FNYEAQ as CDR2. Donors were healthy HIV-negative adults with no recently reported acute infections or vaccinations. Every donor was a Caucasian adult living in Nashville, Tennessee, USA. The CD8 memory samples were a combination of magnetically selected CD45RO+ cells and CCR7-negative CD45RA+ effector memory (TemRA) cells. Blood was collected by leukapheresis, and PBMCs were isolated by Ficoll-Histopaque density gradient centrifugation and then cryopreserved in liquid nitrogen vapor phase. Analytical flow cytometry was used to check the purity and quantity of every magnetically sorted T cell population. Each sorted fraction had its genomic DNA isolated and then quantified by UV absorbance on a Nanodrop 2000c.

Turning to this clone: No antigen is known for it. Sequence at one end of the junction differs from germline and may be a read error.

This receptor chain uses TRBV7-7 and TRBJ2-7; the D segment cannot be called with confidence. This receptor was taken from a man younger than 45 in good health. Sequencing was done on a sample of memory CD8+ T cells sorted from blood. The sample's cell subset or site label is to be understood as: CD45RO+ cells pooled with CCR7-negative TemRA cells. CDR3 loop: CASSLGRSDEQYF. Here is the DNA: TGTGCTAGCAGCTTAGGAAGAAGCGACGAGCAGTACTTC.